This record concerns one T cell receptor beta chain sequence. Its antigen is not identified. J lost 3 bases, V lost 0 bases, and 5 bases had no gene match. The CDR3 covers 15 residues. Germline assignment: CDR1 SGHNT and CDR2 YYREEE (reference sequence). Every immunoSEQ plate was one replicate of a subset's evenly spread DNA. Only in-frame clones appear in the TCRdb table, and some are missing; sequencing was by immunoSEQ multiplex PCR. The sample lists under 1,900,000 clones; approximately 98.5% were seen once. The sample is drawn from a study of shared clonotypes between healthy human individuals. Study context: A couple of female and a few male donors aged 18 to 49 were enrolled.

Points from the study as a whole: With four donors compared, 4% to 5.5% of naive CD4 clonotypes were shared.

The chain carries TRBV5-4 and TRBJ2-7, with 8 bases aligning to TRBD2. The sequenced sample was naive CD4+ T cells sorted from blood. The subset is: CD45RA+ positively selected. This clonotype was obtained from a man aged 30 to 39 in good health. The CDR3, as DNA: TGTGCCAGCAGCTTGGGACTAGCGCCTATCTACGAGCAGTACTTC. Translating it yields CASSLGLAPIYEQYF. Variable domain in full (rest from reference TRBV5-4 and TRBJ2-7): ETGVTQSPTHLIKTRGQQVTLRCSSQSGHNTVSWYQQALGQGPQFIFQYYREEENGRGNFPPRFSGLQFPNYSSELNVNALELDDSALYLCASSLGLAPIYEQYFGPGTRLTVT.